Each of the 30 T cell receptor beta chains below was sequenced from the same sample in a study of T cells in Graves' hyperthyroidism and ophthalmopathy (dated by TCRdb to the late 2010s). The library was generated by multiplex PCR. Sequenced using an Illumina HiSeq 2000. The TCR beta CDR3 regions were amplified from RNA transcripts. The TCR CDR3 was subjected to a first round of RT-PCR using the HTBI primer set and the Qiagen OneStep RT-PCR kit. TCRdb itself trimmed the public reads at Q25 with fastp, ran MiXCR and retained productive beta chains. Every distinct CDR3 protein forms one entry, paired with its most common genes and DNA. The sample contains about 640,000 distinct CDR3 sequences, about 14% of them found a single time. The top ten clonotypes cover approximately 13% of the sample. The source material was blood. These receptors originate from a woman aged 45-65 years with Graves' ophthalmopathy.

This clonotype appeared many times. J is TRBJ2-7 and V is TRBV28, with 9 positions matching TRBD1. Germline assignment: CDR1 MDHEN and CDR2 SYDVKM. The trim removed 3 bases at V and 7 bases at J, leaving 7 bases unmatched. The CDR3 is made up of 14 amino acids. The CDR3 loop reads CASSLSGTGFEQYF. In nucleotides, the CDR3 is TGTGCCAGCAGTTTGTCCGGGACAGGGTTTGAGCAGTACTTC.

This clonotype was counted only a few times. The rearrangement joins TRBV6-5 to TRBJ2-4; D is perhaps TRBD2 (5 bases). The CDR3 runs to 14 residues. V gave up 0 bases and J gave up 8 bases, with 11 bases separating them. Germline loops: CDR1 MNHEY, CDR2 SVGAGI. CDR3 region: CASSYSGARDIQYF. CDR3 DNA sequence: TGTGCCAGCAGTTACTCGGGAGCTCGGGACATTCAGTACTTC.

This clonotype was detected ten times or more. CDR3 sequence (DNA): TGCGCCAGCAGCCAAGGTAATAGAGGGGACTACGAGCAGTACTTC. It codes for CASSQGNRGDYEQYF. The V gene is TRBV4-3, the J gene TRBJ2-7; either TRBD1 or TRBD2 may fit D (5 bases each). CDR1 LGHNA and CDR2 YSLEER come from the germline V gene. V was shortened by 1 base and J by 3 bases, with 13 bases between the two germline ends. The CDR3 length is 15 residues.

This clonotype turned up a few times. The chain combines TRBV5-6 with TRBJ2-1, with 9 bases that match TRBD2. J was trimmed by 3 bases and V by 4 bases; bases with no gene match: 11. CDR1 SGHDT and CDR2 YYEEEE come from the germline V gene. CDR3 size: 17 residues. CDR3 sequence (DNA): TGTGCCAGCAGCCAGACTAGCGGCAGCCCCCTCTACAATGAGCAGTTCTTC. Protein: CASSQTSGSPLYNEQFF.

This clonotype has at least ten counts. The rearrangement links TRBV18 to TRBJ1-1, with 7 bases aligning to TRBD1. Trimming removed 6 bases from V and 7 bases from J; junction bases left unmatched: 8. Germline-derived CDR1 and CDR2 are KGHSH and LQKENI. The CDR3 is 13 residues long. CDR3 coding DNA: TGTGCCAGCTCGTCGACAGGGTGGGGTGAAGCTTTCTTT. As protein: CASSSTGWGEAFF.

This clonotype was counted many times. The CDR3 is CASSYRIGDTEAFF. For the CDR3, the DNA is TGTGCCAGCAGTTACCGGATTGGGGACACTGAAGCTTTCTTT. The chain carries TRBV6-2 or TRBV6-3 and TRBJ1-1; D is ambiguous. The germline CDR1 and CDR2 sequences are MNHEY and SVGEGT. Trimming pared 2 bases from V and 3 bases from J, leaving 10 bases between. CDR3 size: 14 residues.

CDR3 nucleotides: TGTGCCACCAGTGATCTTCAGGGTCTTGCGAACACCGGGGAGCTGTTTTTT. Translation gives CATSDLQGLANTGELFF. V gene TRBV24-1 combines with J gene TRBJ2-2, with a tentative D call TRBD1 (5 bases). V was shortened by 3 bases and J by 0 bases, with 13 bases between the two germline ends. Germline V lookup: CDR1 KGHDR, CDR2 SFDVKD. This CDR3 is 17 amino acids long.

This clonotype was detected many times. This sequence joins TRBV28 and TRBJ2-7; D may be TRBD2 (5 bases). V was pared by 7 bases and J by 0 bases, with 13 bases between. The CDR3 sequence is 14 residues long. The germline gives CDR1 MDHEN, CDR2 SYDVKM. CDR3 protein: CASTNSDFSYEQYF. The CDR3, as DNA: TGTGCCAGCACTAATTCGGACTTCTCCTACGAGCAGTACTTC.

At least ten counts were recorded for this clonotype. This chain uses TRBV3-1 with TRBJ1-2; no clear D gene. Trimming took off 0 bases at V and 2 bases at J, with 10 bases between the two ends. This CDR3 is built from 15 residues. From germline, CDR1 is LGHDT and CDR2 YNNKEL (reference sequence). CDR3 sequence reads: CASSQDRRINYGYTF. CDR3 in DNA: TGTGCCAGCAGCCAAGACAGGAGAATAAACTATGGCTACACCTTC.

The CDR3, as DNA: TGCGCCAGCAGCTTGGACAGAGCCACCTACGAGCAGTACTTC. It is translated as CASSLDRATYEQYF. This chain joins TRBV5-1 and TRBJ2-7; D unclear. CDR1 SGHRS and CDR2 YFSETQ come from the germline V gene. Trimming pared 0 bases from V and 2 bases from J, leaving 9 bases between. This CDR3 contains 14 residues.

This sequence joins TRBV12-3 or TRBV12-4 and TRBJ2-2; D might be TRBD1 or TRBD2, each matching 5 bases. Trimming took 2 bases from V and 3 from J, leaving 10 bases between them. This CDR3 has 15 residues. The CDR3 region has the DNA TGTGCCAGCAGTTTAAAGACAGCGGACACCGGGGAGCTGTTTTTT. Residues: CASSLKTADTGELFF.

Many counts were recorded for this clonotype. The V call is TRBV3-1, the J call TRBJ1-3; 10 nucleotides agree with TRBD1. Germline CDR1 LGHDT, CDR2 YNNKEL (reference sequence). With V trimmed by 2 bases and J by 2 bases, 3 bases remained unmatched. This CDR3 is built from 16 residues. The CDR3 loop is CASSQPGQGAGNTIYF. Written as DNA, the CDR3 is TGTGCCAGCAGCCAACCTGGACAGGGGGCTGGAAACACCATATATTTT.

This clonotype came up many times. V gene TRBV29-1 combines with J gene TRBJ1-1; 12 nucleotides line up with TRBD1. Trimming took 4 bases from V and 1 from J; bases not matched to a gene: 10. This CDR3 is 17 amino acids long. Germline CDR1 reads SQVTM; CDR2 reads ANQGSEA. As DNA, the CDR3 is TGCAGCGTTGTTCAACCGGGACAGGGGGCGCGGAACACTGAAGCTTTCTTT. Amino acid sequence: CSVVQPGQGARNTEAFF.

This clonotype was observed a few times. The gene calls are TRBV6-5 and TRBJ1-3, with a weak D call TRBD1 (5 bases). Trimming left V 3 bases short and J 0 bases short, with 9 bases between. Per the germline V gene, CDR1 is MNHEY and CDR2 is SVGAGI. The CDR3 has 15 residues. The CDR3 sequence is CASSYRTGSGNTIYF. The CDR3 DNA reads as TGTGCCAGCAGTTATCGAACAGGCTCTGGAAACACCATATATTTT.

The sample holds many counts of this clonotype. This chain uses TRBV12-3 or TRBV12-4 with TRBJ2-1, with TRBD1 identical over 7 bases. The CDR3 is 13 residues long. V lost 5 bases, J lost 5 bases, and 3 bases stayed unmatched. Here the CDR3 reads CASSDGTDNEQFF. The CDR3 bases are TGTGCCAGCAGTGACGGGACAGACAATGAGCAGTTCTTC.

This clonotype showed up many times. V is TRBV3-1 and J is TRBJ1-2; 8 nucleotides align to TRBD1. The CDR3 consists of 19 residues. The J segment lost 2 bases and the V segment lost 1 base, leaving 15 bases of the junction unmatched. CDR1 LGHDT and CDR2 YNNKEL come from the germline V gene (reference sequence). The CDR3, as DNA: TGTGCCAGCAGCCAAGGCAGCTTACCACTCAGGGGGCGCAACTATGGCTACACCTTC. Its protein is CASSQGSLPLRGRNYGYTF.

This clonotype was observed at least ten times. J is TRBJ2-1 and V is TRBV18; the match to TRBD2 covers 9 bases. Losses at the gene ends were 2 bases for V and 5 bases for J; bases not matched to a gene: 7. Germline V lookup: CDR1 KGHSH, CDR2 LQKENI. CDR3 length: 16 amino acids. The CDR3 DNA reads TGTGCCAGCTCACCAACGACTAGCGGACTGAACAATGAGCAGTTCTTC. Its translation is CASSPTTSGLNNEQFF.

At least ten counts were recorded for this clonotype. V and J are TRBV3-1 and TRBJ1-4, with 8 bases aligning to TRBD1. CDR1 and CDR2 from the germline V gene are LGHDT and YNNKEL (reference sequence). CDR3 length: 16 amino acids. The V segment lost 2 bases and the J segment 8 bases; nucleotides outside the gene matches: 10. The CDR3 DNA sequence: TGTGCCAGCAGCCAACTAACGGACAGGGTAGGGGAAAAACTGTTTTTT. Translation: CASSQLTDRVGEKLFF. Supplemented by reference TRBV3-1 and TRBJ1-4, the full variable domain reads DTAVSQTPKYLVTQMGNDKSIKCEQNLGHDTMYWYKQDSKKFLKIMFSYNNKELIINETVPNRFSPKSPDKAHLNLHINSLELGDSAVYFCASSQLTDRVGEKLFFGSGTQLSVL.

The chain is built from TRBV6-1 and TRBJ2-2, with 9 positions matching TRBD2. CDR1 MNHNS and CDR2 SASEGT come from the germline V gene. J was trimmed by 4 bases and V by 4 bases; bases with no gene match: 10. The CDR3 covers 17 residues. In nucleotides, the CDR3 is TGTGCCAGCAGTGGGGCTGGCGGGAGGGTAGGCACCGGGGAGCTGTTTTTT. It yields the protein CASSGAGGRVGTGELFF.

A few counts support this clonotype. The V call is TRBV9, the J call TRBJ1-2, with unresolved D. The V gene lost 4 bases and the J gene lost 1 base, with 11 bases spanning the gap. CDR3 length: 14 amino acids. The germline CDR1 and CDR2 sequences are SGDLS and YYNGEE. The CDR3 sequence: CASSSRPYNYGYTF. As DNA, the CDR3 is TGTGCCAGCAGCTCCCGACCTTATAACTATGGCTACACCTTC. Using reference TRBV9 and TRBJ1-2 for the parts outside the CDR3, the full variable domain is DSGVTQTPKHLITATGQRVTLRCSPRSGDLSVYWYQQSLDQGLQFLIQYYNGEERAKGNILERFSAQQFPDLHSELNLSSLELGDSALYFCASSSRPYNYGYTFGSGTRLTVV.

The genes are TRBV20-1 and TRBJ2-1, with 15 bases matching TRBD2. Germline lookup yields CDR1 DFQATT and CDR2 SNEGSKA (reference sequence). The trim removed 0 bases at V and 12 bases at J, leaving 6 bases unmatched. This CDR3 region has 15 residues. CDR3 DNA: TGCAGTGCTAGAGATCTAGGACTAGCGGGAGGGGGGCAGTTCTTC. It is translated as CSARDLGLAGGGQFF.

This clonotype has ten or more counts. The chain combines TRBV20-1 with TRBJ1-1; perhaps TRBD1 as D (6 bases). This CDR3 has 15 amino acids. CDR1 DFQATT and CDR2 SNEGSKA come from the germline V gene (reference sequence). Trimming stripped 0 bases from V and 7 bases from J, with 18 bases between. The CDR3 reads CSAREFTGTPFEAFF. Here the CDR3 DNA reads TGCAGTGCTAGAGAGTTTACCGGGACACCTTTTGAAGCTTTCTTT.

This clonotype has a count of ten or more. This sequence joins TRBV4-1 and TRBJ1-6, with D unresolved. This CDR3 comprises 12 residues. V shed 1 base and J shed 6 bases, with 1 base lying between them. CDR1 and CDR2 (germline): MGHRA, YSYEKL. CDR3 in DNA: TGCGCCAGCAGCCAAGTTAATTCACCCCTCCACTTT. It codes for CASSQVNSPLHF.

The chain links TRBV18 to TRBJ2-5; D may match TRBD1 or TRBD2 (6 bases each). Germline V gene data show CDR1 as KGHSH and CDR2 as LQKENI. V was trimmed by 0 bases and J by 5 bases, leaving 19 bases between them. The CDR3 is made up of 17 amino acids. In DNA, the CDR3 is TGTGCCAGCTCACCACCGGGGGGTTATCGTGGGGGCGAGACCCAGTACTTC. Amino acid sequence: CASSPPGGYRGGETQYF.

In this sample, this clonotype turned up many times. V gene TRBV5-6 combines with J gene TRBJ1-5; D gene ambiguous. V dropped 0 bases and J dropped 5 bases, with 9 bases sitting between them. Germline loops: CDR1 SGHDT, CDR2 YYEEEE. The CDR3 is 14 amino acids. This chain's CDR3 is CASSLVGLDQPQHF. CDR3 nucleotides: TGTGCCAGCAGCTTGGTTGGGTTAGATCAGCCCCAGCATTTT.

V usage is TRBV12-3 or TRBV12-4 and J usage is TRBJ2-1; no firm D call. V lost 1 base, J lost 9 bases, and 10 bases lay in between. The CDR3 has 13 amino acids. CDR3 residues: CASSLVLESEQFF. The CDR3 DNA sequence: TGTGCCAGCAGTTTAGTCTTAGAGAGTGAGCAGTTCTTC.

There are many counts of this clonotype. This sequence joins TRBV7-9 and TRBJ2-5; TRBD1 is a possible D gene (6 bases). V lost 6 bases to trimming and J lost 1 base, with 12 bases between them. Germline CDR1 SEHNR, CDR2 FQNEAQ (reference sequence). The CDR3 spans 14 residues. The CDR3 loop reads CASRKTGSQETQYF. In nucleotides, the CDR3 is TGTGCCAGCAGGAAAACAGGGTCCCAAGAGACCCAGTACTTC.

This clonotype appeared many times. The chain couples TRBV6-1 to TRBJ1-2; a possible D gene is TRBD1 (5 bases). V was shortened by 5 bases and J by 7 bases, with 14 bases between the two germline ends. Germline loops: CDR1 MNHNS, CDR2 SASEGT. This CDR3 comprises 13 residues. The chain's CDR3 is CASSFLTVGGYTF. The CDR3 DNA sequence: TGTGCCAGCAGTTTCTTGACAGTGGGTGGCTACACCTTC.

This clonotype was observed a few times. The chain links TRBV5-1 to TRBJ1-4; 9 bases agree with TRBD1. The CDR3 has 13 residues. Germline values: CDR1 SGHRS, CDR2 YFSETQ. V lost 8 bases and J lost 7; bases outside the gene matches: 6. CDR3 sequence (DNA): TGCGCCAGTACACAGGGGGCAGGTGAAAAACTGTTTTTT. This codes for CASTQGAGEKLFF.

This clonotype was observed many times. The chain couples TRBV30 to TRBJ1-1; D possibly corresponds to TRBD1 (5 bases). Germline V gene data show CDR1 as GTSNPN and CDR2 as SVGIG (reference sequence). The CDR3 has 14 residues. The ends were cut back, 7 bases at V and 2 bases at J, with 17 bases in the middle. The CDR3 sequence: CASIPRGVNTEAFF. The CDR3 DNA is TGTGCCTCGATCCCGAGGGGCGTCAACACTGAAGCTTTCTTT.